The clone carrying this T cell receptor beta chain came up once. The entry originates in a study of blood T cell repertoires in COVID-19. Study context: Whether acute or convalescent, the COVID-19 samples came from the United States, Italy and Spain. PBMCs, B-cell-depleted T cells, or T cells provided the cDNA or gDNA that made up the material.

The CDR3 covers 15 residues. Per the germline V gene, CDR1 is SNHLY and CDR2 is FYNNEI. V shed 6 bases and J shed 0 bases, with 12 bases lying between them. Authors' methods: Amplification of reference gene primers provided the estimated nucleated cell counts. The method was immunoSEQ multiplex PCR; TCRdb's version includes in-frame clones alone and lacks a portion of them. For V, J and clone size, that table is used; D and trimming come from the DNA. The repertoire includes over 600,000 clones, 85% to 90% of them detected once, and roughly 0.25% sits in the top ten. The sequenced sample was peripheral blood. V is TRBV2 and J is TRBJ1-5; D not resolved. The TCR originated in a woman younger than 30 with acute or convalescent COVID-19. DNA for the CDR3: TGTGCCAGCAGCGCCGGGGTTCTTAGCAATCAGCCCCAGCATTTT. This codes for CASSAGVLSNQPQHF.